Described below is a single T cell receptor beta chain sequence and its context. The data stem from a study of blood T cell repertoires in COVID-19. About the research overall: The study drew acute and convalescent COVID-19 samples from the United States, Italy and Spain.

The method was immunoSEQ multiplex PCR; TCRdb's version includes in-frame clones alone and lacks a portion of them. The repertoire holds under 200,000 clones, about 88% seen once, with about 7.2% in the top ten. The participants were between about 18 and 89 years old and came from some 23 US areas. The V end lost 6 bases, the J end lost 7 bases, and 12 bases lay between the germline ends. There are 11 residues in the CDR3. Germline V gene lookup returns CDR1 DFQATT and CDR2 SNEGSKA (reference sequence). Sequencing input: PBMCs or T cells enriched from blood (not recorded which). V and J are TRBV20-1 and TRBJ1-2; D is undetermined. This TCR came from a man in his fifties who had recovered from COVID-19. The CDR3 sequence is CSAPRHRGYTF. CDR3 DNA: TGCAGTGCCCCGAGACACCGTGGCTACACCTTC.